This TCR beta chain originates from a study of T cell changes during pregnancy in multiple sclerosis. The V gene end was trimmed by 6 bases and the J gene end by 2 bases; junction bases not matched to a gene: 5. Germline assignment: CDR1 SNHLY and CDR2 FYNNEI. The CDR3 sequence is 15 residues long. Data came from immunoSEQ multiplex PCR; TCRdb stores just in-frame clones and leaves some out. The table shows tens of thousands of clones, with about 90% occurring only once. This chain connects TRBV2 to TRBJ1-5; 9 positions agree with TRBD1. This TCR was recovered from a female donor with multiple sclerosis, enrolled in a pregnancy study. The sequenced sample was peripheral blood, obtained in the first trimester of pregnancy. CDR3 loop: CASREDRGGNQPQHF. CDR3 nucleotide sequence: TGTGCCAGCAGAGAGGACAGGGGAGGCAATCAGCCCCAGCATTTT.